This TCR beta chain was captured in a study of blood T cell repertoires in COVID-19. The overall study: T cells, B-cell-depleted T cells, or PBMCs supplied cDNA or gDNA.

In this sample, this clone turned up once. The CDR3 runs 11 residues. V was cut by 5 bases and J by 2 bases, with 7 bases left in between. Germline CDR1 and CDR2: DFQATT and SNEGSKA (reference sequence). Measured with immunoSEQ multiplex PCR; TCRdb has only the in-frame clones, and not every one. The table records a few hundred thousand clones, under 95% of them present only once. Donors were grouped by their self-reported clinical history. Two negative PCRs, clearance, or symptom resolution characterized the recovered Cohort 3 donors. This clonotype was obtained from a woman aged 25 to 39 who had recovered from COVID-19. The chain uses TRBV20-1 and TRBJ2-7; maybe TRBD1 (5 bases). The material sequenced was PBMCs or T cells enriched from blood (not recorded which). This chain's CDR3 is CSALTAYEQYF. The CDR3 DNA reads TGCAGTGCTTTGACAGCCTACGAGCAGTACTTC.